This is a list of T cell receptor beta chains from one sample in a study of CD8+ T cells in alopecia areata. TCRdb keeps only in-frame clones here, not all; method: immunoSEQ multiplex PCR. The sample holds 150,000 to 200,000 clones, about three fifths seen once. The starting material was CD4+ T cells sorted from blood, obtained at week 4, from a patient treated with tofacitinib. These receptors originate from a human donor with alopecia areata. Each CDR3 is given with its conserved first and last residue. D genes are given only for firm matches. The size of a clone is reported for some rows only, either as once, few or many, or as a class for expanded clones.

J gene	D gene	V gene	CDR3 length	clone size	CDR3 protein	CDR3 DNA
TRBJ2-1	-	TRBV29-1	14	-	CSVKGPFSYNEQFF	TGCAGCGTTAAGGGTCCCTTCTCCTACAATGAGCAGTTCTTC
TRBJ2-2	-	TRBV30	16	-	CAWEVRAGASTGELFF	TGTGCCTGGGAGGTGAGGGCGGGGGCTTCCACCGGGGAGCTGTTTTTT
TRBJ1-3	-	TRBV29-1	13	-	CSVEPVSGNTIYF	TGCAGCGTTGAACCGGTCTCTGGAAACACCATATATTTT
TRBJ2-6	-	TRBV14	15	few	CASSRGSYGANVLTF	TGTGCCAGCAGCCGAGGATCTTATGGGGCCAACGTCCTGACTTTC
TRBJ1-1	TRBD1	TRBV27	15	-	CASSLAGTGTNEAFF	TGTGCCAGCAGTTTGGCCGGGACAGGAACCAATGAAGCTTTCTTT
TRBJ1-1	-	TRBV2	15	-	CASSAARLGNTEAFF	TGTGCCAGCAGCGCAGCCCGACTAGGAAACACTGAAGCTTTCTTT
TRBJ1-2	-	TRBV29-1	12	-	CRTRKASEGYTF	TGCAGGACGAGGAAGGCTTCGGAAGGCTACACCTTC
TRBJ1-2	-	TRBV29-1	13	-	CSVTGTGRSGYTF	TGCAGCGTTACTGGGACCGGGAGGTCTGGCTACACCTTC
TRBJ2-7	TRBD1	TRBV30	11	-	CAWTTGDRRYF	TGTGCCTGGACAACCGGGGACAGAAGGTACTTC
TRBJ2-3	TRBD2	TRBV9	15	-	CASSPRLAGLDTQYF	TGTGCCAGCAGCCCCCGGCTAGCGGGGTTAGATACGCAGTATTTT
TRBJ2-2	-	TRBV9	16	-	CASSVGALGSFGELFF	TGTGCCAGCAGCGTAGGGGCCTTAGGTAGCTTCGGGGAGCTGTTTTTT
TRBJ1-5	-	TRBV29-1	13	-	CSVARGPNQPQHF	TGCAGCGTTGCGAGGGGTCCCAATCAGCCCCAGCATTTT
TRBJ1-1	TRBD1	TRBV5-6	14	-	CASSTRQGYTEAFF	TGTGCCAGCAGCACCCGACAGGGTTACACTGAAGCTTTCTTT
TRBJ1-2	-	TRBV4-3	15	few	CASSQVRWEGGGYTF	TGCGCCAGCAGCCAAGTACGTTGGGAGGGTGGCGGCTACACCTTC
TRBJ2-7	-	TRBV25-1	15	-	CASSEFSGWSYEQYF	TGTGCCAGCAGTGAATTCTCTGGTTGGTCCTACGAGCAGTACTTC
TRBJ1-2	-	TRBV5-1	12	-	CASSLGVDGYTF	TGCGCCAGCAGCTTGGGGGTAGACGGCTACACCTTC
TRBJ2-3	-	TRBV6-1	13	-	CASSEGYTDTQYF	TGTGCCAGCAGTGAAGGATACACAGATACGCAGTATTTT
TRBJ1-2	-	TRBV7-9	14	-	CASSRSRITYGYTF	TGTGCCAGCAGTCGAAGCAGGATAACTTATGGCTACACCTTC
TRBJ2-1	-	TRBV7-2	13	-	CASSGRSYNEQFF	TGTGCCAGCAGCGGCAGATCCTACAATGAGCAGTTCTTC
TRBJ2-2	-	TRBV29-1	13	few	CSVAKGAPGELFF	TGCAGCGTTGCTAAGGGCGCCCCCGGGGAGCTGTTTTTT
TRBJ1-1	-	TRBV7-2	17	-	CASSPTRGGLMNTEAFF	TGTGCCAGCAGCCCCACCAGGGGCGGACTGATGAACACTGAAGCTTTCTTT
TRBJ1-5	-	TRBV7-9	16	-	CASSLGREWGNQPQHF	TGTGCCAGCAGCTTAGGACGGGAGTGGGGCAATCAGCCCCAGCATTTT
TRBJ2-1	TRBD1	TRBV29-1	14	once	CSVSGTGSYNEQFF	TGCAGCGTTTCCGGGACAGGGAGCTACAATGAGCAGTTCTTC
TRBJ2-1	-	TRBV6-5	12	-	CASSYQDGKQFF	TGTGCCAGCAGTTACCAGGACGGGAAGCAGTTCTTC
TRBJ2-2	-	TRBV29-1	12	-	CSVDVGTGELFF	TGCAGCGTTGATGTGGGAACCGGGGAGCTGTTTTTT
TRBJ1-2	-	TRBV7-9	13	-	CASSLGTNYGYTF	TGTGCCAGCAGCTTAGGGACAAACTATGGCTACACCTTC
TRBJ1-5	TRBD1	TRBV6-6	12	few	CASTTGVQPQHF	TGTGCCAGCACCACAGGGGTTCAGCCCCAGCATTTT
TRBJ2-3	-	TRBV7-2	13	few	CASSLPATDTQYF	TGTGCCAGCAGCTTGCCGGCCACAGATACGCAGTATTTT
TRBJ1-2	-	TRBV4-1	16	-	CASSQGLQGVEDGYTF	TGCGCCAGCAGCCAAGGACTACAGGGTGTTGAGGATGGCTACACCTTC
TRBJ1-6	TRBD1	TRBV29-1	13	-	CSVQTGTNSPLHF	TGCAGCGTACAGACAGGGACGAATTCACCCCTCCACTTT
TRBJ1-4	-	TRBV5-1	14	-	CASSSGTINEKLFF	TGCGCCAGCAGCTCCGGCACGATTAATGAAAAACTGTTTTTT
TRBJ2-3	-	TRBV4-3	14	-	CASSQASSTDTQYF	TGCGCCAGCAGCCAAGCATCTAGCACAGATACGCAGTATTTT
TRBJ2-3	-	TRBV7-3	13	-	CASSRGSGDTQYF	TGTGCCAGCAGCAGGGGGTCGGGAGATACGCAGTATTTT
TRBJ2-2	TRBD2	TRBV6-5	16	-	CASSYSTSGNTGELFF	TGTGCCAGCAGTTACTCAACTAGCGGGAACACCGGGGAGCTGTTTTTT
TRBJ2-5	-	TRBV2	14	-	CASSETRPSGTQYF	TGTGCCAGCAGTGAGACACGCCCCTCCGGGACCCAGTACTTC
TRBJ1-1	-	TRBV30	13	-	CAWSVGANTEAFF	TGTGCCTGGAGTGTCGGAGCGAACACTGAAGCTTTCTTT
TRBJ1-2	-	TRBV27	13	-	CASSVRRNYGYTF	TGTGCCAGCAGTGTCAGGAGAAACTATGGCTACACCTTC
TRBJ1-1	-	TRBV30	13	-	CAWSVLGGTEAFF	TGTGCCTGGAGTGTACTAGGGGGAACTGAAGCTTTCTTT
TRBJ1-1	-	TRBV2	15	-	CASSEVLGANTEAFF	TGTGCCAGCAGTGAAGTCCTGGGGGCGAACACTGAAGCTTTCTTT
TRBJ1-1	-	TRBV29-1	14	-	CSVQVTARNTEAFF	TGCAGCGTTCAAGTGACAGCTAGGAACACTGAAGCTTTCTTT
TRBJ2-3	-	TRBV5-1	13	-	CASRRHRTDTQYF	TGCGCCAGCAGGAGACATAGGACAGATACGCAGTATTTT